This T cell receptor beta chain was captured by sequencing in a study of T-cell reconstitution after alpha-beta-depleted transplantation in children. Study results and limitations: Surviving recipient T cells and thymic progenitors produced the high day-60 TCRbeta diversity seen in some patients. Fresh T-cell production supplied most of the T-cell counts and diversity seen one year after transplant. Reportedly, roughly two months post-transplant, alpha-beta T cells arose from several hundred expanded graft clones.

Many counts were recorded for this clonotype. The antigen is unknown. Molecular barcoding with unique molecular identifiers was used for the TCRbeta library. One entry per CDR3 protein, called by TCRdb with MiXCR from the PCR reads. The sample has roughly 180,000 distinct CDR3 sequences; around 10% are singletons. This CDR3 is 13 amino acids long. Germline CDR1 is SGHRS and CDR2 is YFSETQ. The V and J ends lost 3 bases and 2 bases respectively, with 9 bases between them. This rearrangement joins TRBV5-1 to TRBJ2-7; either TRBD1 or TRBD2 may fit D (5 bases each). The sample was PBMCs, taken before TCRalphabeta/CD19-depleted stem cell transplant. The receptor was isolated from a boy between 2 and 10 years old with acute myeloid leukemia, due to receive a stem cell transplant. The CDR3 DNA reads as TGCGCCAGCAGCTGGGACGGAACCTACGAGCAGTACTTC. Encoded protein: CASSWDGTYEQYF.